The clone carrying this TCR beta chain has ten or more counts. Its target is unknown. The ends were cut back, 8 bases at V and 3 bases at J, with 10 bases in the middle. In germline, CDR1 is WSHSY, CDR2 SAAADI. CDR3 length: 13 residues. The data were produced by immunoSEQ multiplex PCR, yet TCRdb's version contains in-frame clones alone and is incomplete. The sample records around 700,000 clones, 72% being singletons. The source of the sample is a study of shared clonotypes between healthy human individuals. Broader study findings: Clonotypes shared by all four sorted-subset donors had higher generation probabilities than non-shared clonotypes.

The chain is built from TRBV10-2 and TRBJ2-2; D is perhaps TRBD1 or TRBD2 (5 bases each). The sequence derives from a young woman in good health. Material for sequencing was memory CD4+ T cells sorted from blood. Subset indicated: CD45RA-negative fraction. CDR3 protein: CASRGGDTGELFF. CDR3 DNA: TGCGCCAGCCGGGGCGGTGACACCGGGGAGCTGTTTTTT.